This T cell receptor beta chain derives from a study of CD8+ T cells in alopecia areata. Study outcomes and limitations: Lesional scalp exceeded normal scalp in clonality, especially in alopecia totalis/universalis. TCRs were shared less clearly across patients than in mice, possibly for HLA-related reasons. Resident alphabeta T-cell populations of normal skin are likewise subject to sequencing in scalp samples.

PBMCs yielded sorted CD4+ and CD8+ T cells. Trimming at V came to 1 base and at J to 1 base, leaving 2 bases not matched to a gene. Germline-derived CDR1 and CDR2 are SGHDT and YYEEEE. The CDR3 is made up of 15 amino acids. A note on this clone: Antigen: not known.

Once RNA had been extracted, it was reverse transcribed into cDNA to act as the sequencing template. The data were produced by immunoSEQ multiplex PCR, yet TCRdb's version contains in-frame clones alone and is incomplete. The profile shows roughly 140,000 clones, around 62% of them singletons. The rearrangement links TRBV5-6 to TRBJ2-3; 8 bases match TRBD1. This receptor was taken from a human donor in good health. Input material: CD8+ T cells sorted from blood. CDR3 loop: CASSLTGQGTDTQYF. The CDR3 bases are TGTGCCAGCAGCTTGACGGGACAGGGCACAGATACGCAGTATTTT.